Listed here are 2 T cell receptor beta chains from one sample, sequenced in a study of tumor and adjacent non-tumor tissue in lung cancer. A modified ARM-PCR protocol with three rounds of nested PCR amplified TCRbeta. In TCRdb, the multiplex PCR reads were re-called with MiXCR into one record per CDR3 protein. The repertoire holds about 81,000 distinct CDR3 sequences, with approximately 72% as singletons. No cell sorting was done before RNA was extracted from the tissue. The source material was lung tumor tissue. The receptors shown here come from a woman between 35 and 50 years old with non-small cell lung cancer.

Worth noting for this clonotype: The CDR3 does not end in the conserved phenylalanine or tryptophan, so this is likely a read error. The chain is built from TRBV11-2 and TRBJ2-5, with D perhaps TRBD1 or TRBD2 (7 bases each). The CDR3 is 18 residues long. Germline V gene lookup returns CDR1 SGHAT and CDR2 FQNNGV. V was shortened by 5 bases and J by 2 bases, with 24 bases between the two germline ends. The CDR3 nucleotides are TGTGCCAGCAGCCCTAAGGGGAGGGGGCCCCGCTTGCAAGAGACCCAGTACTTA. As protein: CASSPKGRGPRLQETQYL.

As concerns this clonotype: The germline gene is not matched at one end of the junction; a read error may be the cause. J is TRBJ2-3 and V is TRBV6-6, with a tentative D call TRBD2 (6 bases). In germline, CDR1 is MNHNY, CDR2 SVGAGI (reference sequence). The CDR3 has 15 residues. CDR3 amino acids: CARSYGWGETDMQYF. The CDR3 DNA is TGTGCCAGAAGTTACGGATGGGGGGAGACAGATATGCAGTATTTT.